Presented here are 12 T cell receptor beta chains from one specimen sequenced in a study of blood T cells in healthy people across ages. The authors ran a second PCR of 7 to 11 cycles using a sample-barcoded 5' primer and a J-beta primer mix. TCRdb re-derived calls from the 5' RACE reads in MiXCR, one entry per CDR3 protein. The sample has about 580,000 distinct CDR3 sequences; less than 60% are singletons. Sample: blood. These receptor sequences come from a man at least 80 years old in good health.

V and J are TRBV14 and TRBJ2-1; maybe TRBD2 (6 bases). The CDR3 consists of 15 residues. Trimming stripped 1 base from V and 4 bases from J, with 11 bases between. CDR1 and CDR2 from the germline V gene are SGHDN and FVKESK. In nucleotides, the CDR3 is TGTGCCAGCAGCCAAGGTGGCGGGGATTACAATGAGCAGTTCTTC. Residues: CASSQGGGDYNEQFF.

The V and J genes are TRBV12-3 or TRBV12-4 and TRBJ2-3, with D hard to call. Trimming cost V 5 bases and J 2 bases, with 8 bases left between them. The CDR3 loop spans 13 amino acids. The CDR3 DNA follows: TGTGCCAGCAGTCTCGCTTTCACAGATACGCAGTATTTT. Its translation: CASSLAFTDTQYF.

The V gene is TRBV6-2 or TRBV6-3, the J gene TRBJ1-4; D perhaps matches TRBD1 (6 bases). The V gene lost 6 bases and the J gene lost 8 bases, with 16 bases spanning the gap. Germline V lookup: CDR1 MNHEY, CDR2 SVGEGT. This CDR3 has 14 residues. DNA for the CDR3: TGTGCCAGCAGACGGACGTCCGGGGGCGAAAAACTGTTTTTT. Translated, it gives CASRRTSGGEKLFF.

V and J are TRBV6-4 and TRBJ1-1; D is unresolved. This CDR3 contains 14 residues. V lost 2 bases and J 3 bases, leaving 10 bases between the germline ends. The germline CDR1 and CDR2 sequences are MRHNA and SNTAGT. The CDR3 reads CASSDVGLHTEAFF. The CDR3 DNA sequence: TGTGCCAGCAGTGACGTGGGATTGCACACTGAAGCTTTCTTT.

V and J are TRBV6-4 and TRBJ1-1; 9 nucleotides line up with TRBD1. Unmatched junction bases numbered 9, after V lost 5 bases and J lost 5 bases. The CDR3 is 15 residues long. CDR1 MRHNA and CDR2 SNTAGT come from the germline V gene. In DNA, the CDR3 is TGTGCCAGCAGTCCGTCCCGGGACAGGGAAACTGAAGCTTTCTTT. Residues: CASSPSRDRETEAFF.

The chain employs TRBV9 and TRBJ1-4; D gene uncertain. The V end lost 2 bases, the J end lost 6 bases, and 14 bases lay between the germline ends. Germline V gene sequence: CDR1 SGDLS, CDR2 YYNGEE. The CDR3 is made up of 15 amino acids. CDR3 region: CASSVSTALDEKLFF. The CDR3 DNA reads TGTGCCAGCAGCGTTAGCACGGCACTGGATGAAAAACTGTTTTTT. Drawing the rest from reference TRBV9 and TRBJ1-4, the complete variable domain is DSGVTQTPKHLITATGQRVTLRCSPRSGDLSVYWYQQSLDQGLQFLIQYYNGEERAKGNILERFSAQQFPDLHSELNLSSLELGDSALYFCASSVSTALDEKLFFGSGTQLSVL.

This sequence joins TRBV24-1 and TRBJ2-3, with TRBD1 matching 8 bases. Losses at the gene ends were 3 bases for V and 2 bases for J; bases not matched to a gene: 6. Germline V gene sequence: CDR1 KGHDR, CDR2 SFDVKD. CDR3 size: 16 residues. The DNA of the CDR3 is TGTGCCACCAGTGATCCCAGGGGGCAGGACACAGATACGCAGTATTTT. The encoded protein is CATSDPRGQDTDTQYF.

The CDR3 sequence: CASSSAPTTGGETQYF. DNA for the CDR3: TGTGCCAGCAGCTCCGCCCCCACTACGGGGGGGGAGACCCAGTACTTC. The rearrangement uses TRBV7-2 and TRBJ2-7; TRBD2 matches at 8 bases. The J call is doubtful: the DNA matches TRBJ2-5 better. CDR3 length: 16 amino acids. CDR1 and CDR2 from the germline V gene are SGHTA and FQGNSA.

The chain recombines TRBV9 with TRBJ2-1; D tentatively fits TRBD1 or TRBD2 (5 bases each). There are 16 residues in the CDR3. Germline V gene lookup returns CDR1 SGDLS and CDR2 YYNGEE. V shed 4 bases and J shed 6 bases, with 20 bases lying between them. The CDR3 region is CASSPRDGVGANEQFF. The CDR3, as DNA: TGTGCCAGCAGCCCTCGGGACGGGGTTGGGGCCAATGAGCAGTTCTTC.

This clonotype has only a few counts. This rearrangement joins TRBV5-1 to TRBJ1-2, with D unclear. V lost 6 bases and J 0 bases, leaving 12 bases between the germline ends. Germline values: CDR1 SGHRS, CDR2 YFSETQ. The CDR3 is made up of 14 amino acids. The chain's CDR3 is CASMESPTNYGYTF. CDR3 coding DNA: TGCGCCAGCATGGAGAGTCCCACTAACTATGGCTACACCTTC. The variable domain in full, with the rest retrieved from reference TRBV5-1 and TRBJ1-2, is KAGVTQTPRYLIKTRGQQVTLSCSPISGHRSVSWYQQTPGQGLQFLFEYFSETQRNKGNFPGRFSGRQFSNSRSEMNVSTLELGDSALYLCASMESPTNYGYTFGSGTRLTVV.

A few counts support this clonotype. This chain uses TRBV7-2 with TRBJ2-3; 8 bases are a match to TRBD2. CDR3 length equals 15 residues. Germline assignment: CDR1 SGHTA and CDR2 FQGNSA. Trimming at V came to 4 bases and at J to 1 base, leaving 4 bases not matched to a gene. CDR3 DNA: TGTGCCAGCAGCTCCGGGAGGGCAGGCACAGATACGCAGTATTTT. It codes for CASSSGRAGTDTQYF.

The rearrangement joins TRBV20-1 to TRBJ1-2; D gene uncertain. This CDR3 region has 12 residues. V dropped 6 bases and J dropped 6 bases, with 14 bases sitting between them. CDR1 is DFQATT, CDR2 SNEGSKA, per germline (reference sequence). CDR3 residues: CSAAEGYNGYTF. CDR3 bases: TGCAGTGCCGCGGAAGGGTACAATGGCTACACCTTC.